This T cell receptor beta chain stems from a study of blood T cell repertoires in COVID-19. Study as a whole: Sites across the United States, Italy and Spain contributed samples from acute and convalescent COVID-19.

V lost 3 bases and J lost 1; bases outside the gene matches: 1. CDR1 SGDLS and CDR2 YYNGEE come from the germline V gene. This CDR3 is 15 amino acids long. Data came from immunoSEQ multiplex PCR; TCRdb stores just in-frame clones and leaves some out. The top ten hold approximately 10% of the sample, which has some 290,000 clones, about nine tenths seen once. Source material: peripheral blood. The sequence was collected from a woman aged 25 to 39 with COVID-19, enrolled during active disease. The chain links TRBV9 to TRBJ2-2, with TRBD2 identical over 9 bases. CDR3 in DNA: TGTGCCAGCAGCGGCGGGAGGGGGAACACCGGGGAGCTGTTTTTT. It codes for CASSGGRGNTGELFF.